This T cell receptor (beta chain) emerged from a study of blood T cell repertoires in COVID-19 (dated by TCRdb to 2018 to 2021). With regard to the full study: The collaborator samples originated in the United States, Italy and Spain and spanned the acute and convalescent phases of COVID-19. Deeply sampled blood TCRbeta repertoires from subjects exposed to, actively infected with, or recovered from COVID-19 were included in the dataset. The samples were drawn from two sources: the first 160 participants of the ongoing ImmuneRACE study, and 1,254 subjects contributed by 6 global collaborators. The repertoires were released in a freely available public database intended as a resource for research on the immune response to SARS-CoV-2. Sample metadata almost always included a de-identified subject ID, COVID-19 status, age in years and sex. HLA class I and class II types, where available, came from metadata supplied by the sample provider rather than from assay-based typing. The prospective study material was composed of cDNA or gDNA derived from T cells, B-cell-depleted T cells, or PBMCs. What the study reported, not specific to this receptor: Clinical and demographic metadata were provided uncurated, with the amount varying by source and participant.

Participants in the prospective study were aged roughly 18 to 90 years, lived in more than 20 United States geographic areas, and enrolled through a virtual design. In the prospective study, cohorts were assigned on the basis of participant-reported clinical history obtained from a screening survey and a study questionnaire. ImmuneRACE Cohort 3 recovered participants were defined by two consecutive negative NP/OP PCR tests, healthcare professional clearance, or symptom resolution. In the prospective study, whole blood, serum and a nasopharyngeal or oropharyngeal swab were collected from each participant by mobile phlebotomists. Additional blood draws and questionnaires over an approximately two-month period could optionally be provided by prospective study participants. Before DNA extraction, blood samples from the prospective study were shipped at room temperature or frozen. In the germline V gene, CDR1 corresponds to SGHTA and CDR2 to FQGNSA. The V and J ends are trimmed by 5 bases and 9 bases, leaving 20 bases between them. Inclusive of the bounding cysteine and phenylalanine, the CDR3 is 14 residues long. Here the CDR3 DNA is all that survives: 42 bases in frame from base 1.

Concerning this clone itself: It lacks a known antigen. The record has no base qualities; no much larger clone is one base away.

TCRbeta CDR3 regions were amplified from genomic DNA by means of the immunoSEQ Assay, a bias-controlled multiplex PCR. For the original study's pipeline: Nucleated cell counts per sample were estimated from amplification of reference gene primers within the assay. Sequence reads were collapsed and filtered to measure the absolute abundance of every unique TCRbeta CDR3 rearrangement. For each sample, productive Simpson clonality was calculated as the square root of Simpson's diversity index over productive rearrangements. TCRdb re-hosts the immuneACCESS table, in-frame sequences only. Its copies lack some clones; in the studies checked, an unresolved V gene accounts for under half of them, and the cause for the rest is not known. Clone size and V and J calls were adopted from that table, with D and trimming inferred from the DNA. For this sample the table gives more than 150,000 clones, of which over 80% were detected only once. The biggest ten clones account for under 15% of the sample.

The receptor was derived from a woman aged 55-69 years who had recovered from COVID-19. Rearrangement joined TRBV7-2 to TRBJ2-7; the D gene is perhaps TRBD2, on 5 matching bases. Sequenced input: PBMCs or T cells enriched from blood (not recorded which). In nucleotide form, the sequence is TGTGCCAGCAGCCTGGCCGCCGAGATAGCGACGCAGTACTTC. It encodes CASSLAAEIATQYF.